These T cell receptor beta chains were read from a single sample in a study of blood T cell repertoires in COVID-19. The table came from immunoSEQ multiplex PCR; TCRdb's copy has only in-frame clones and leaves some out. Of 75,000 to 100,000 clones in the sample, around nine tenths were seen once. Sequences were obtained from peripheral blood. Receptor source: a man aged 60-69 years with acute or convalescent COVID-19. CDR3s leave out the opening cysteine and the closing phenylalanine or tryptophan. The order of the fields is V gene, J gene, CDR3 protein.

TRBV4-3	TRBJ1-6	ASSQGNSVNSPLH
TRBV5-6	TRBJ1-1	ASTPRGTVNTEAF
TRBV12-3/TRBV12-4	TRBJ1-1	ASSPIMNTEAF
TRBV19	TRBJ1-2	ASSIGEPPYGYT
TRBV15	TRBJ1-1	ATSRDLASGEAF
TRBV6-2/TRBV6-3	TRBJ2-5	ASSVELLQETQY
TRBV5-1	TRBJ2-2	ASSSGQENTGELF
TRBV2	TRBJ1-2	ASSRDGQGDPGGYT
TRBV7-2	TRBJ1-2	ASRTGGISYT
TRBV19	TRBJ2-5	ASALAGGKQETQY
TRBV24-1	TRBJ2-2	ATSANRATGELF
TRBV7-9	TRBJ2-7	ASSILAGAYEQY
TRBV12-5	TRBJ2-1	ASGRQGLPNEQF
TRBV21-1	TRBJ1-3	ASSKVVGGTGGSGNTIY
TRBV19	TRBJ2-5	ASSKTFPQETQY
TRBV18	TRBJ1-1	ASSPGRVNTEAF
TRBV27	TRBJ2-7	ASSLTPSGDTYEQY
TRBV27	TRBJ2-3	ASRGTTDTQY
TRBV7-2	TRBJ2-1	ASSPRQGRSSYNEQF
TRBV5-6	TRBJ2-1	ASTDDGDRHNEQF
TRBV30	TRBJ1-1	AWRGGEAF
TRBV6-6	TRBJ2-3	ASSLLGQDTQY
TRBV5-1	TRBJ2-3	ASSLAGSGGRTDTQY
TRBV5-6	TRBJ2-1	ASSGATLAGGGLYNEQF
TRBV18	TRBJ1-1	ASSLRGNTEAF
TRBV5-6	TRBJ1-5	ASSLGVRGFQPQH
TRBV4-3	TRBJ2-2	ASSQEQGGATGELF
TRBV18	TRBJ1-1	ASSPGQGMVGTEAF
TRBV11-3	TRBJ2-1	ASSLDRGNEQF
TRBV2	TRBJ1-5	ASSGARVVSNQPQH
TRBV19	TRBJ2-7	ASSPTGGGNEQY
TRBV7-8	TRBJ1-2	ASSLRVLRQGDGGGYT
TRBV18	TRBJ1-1	ASSPTGQLNTEAF
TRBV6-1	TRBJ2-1	ASSEAASGAYNEQF
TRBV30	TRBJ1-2	AWSLQVYGYT
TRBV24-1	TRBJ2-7	ATSDPYSYEQY
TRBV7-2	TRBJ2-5	ASSLVRLAGGYQETQY
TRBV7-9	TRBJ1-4	ASSLAPLGTHNEKLF
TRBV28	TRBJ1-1	ASVGSGQGNTEAF
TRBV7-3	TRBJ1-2	ASSFDRNYGYT
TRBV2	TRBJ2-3	ASSDWGDRDTDTQY
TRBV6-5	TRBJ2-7	AARGEGEGEQY
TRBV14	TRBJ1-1	ASSQGTERKAF
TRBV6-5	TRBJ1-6	ASSSAGSSYNSPLH
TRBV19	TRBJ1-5	ATYARGTNQPQH
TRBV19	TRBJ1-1	ASSIKAGGNTEAF
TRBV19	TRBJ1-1	ATSDWGREGTEAF
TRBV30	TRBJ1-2	AWNQNRGPYYGYT
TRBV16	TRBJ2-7	ASSQWRGPGSEQY
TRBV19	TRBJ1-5	ASTPGYGSNQPQH
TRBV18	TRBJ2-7	ASSQDYSSYEQY
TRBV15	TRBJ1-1	ATSRDRGDEAF
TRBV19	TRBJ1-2	ASASGGGNYGYT
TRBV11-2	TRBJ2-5	ASSISYRGAETQY
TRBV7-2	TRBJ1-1	ASSFRGSMNTEAF
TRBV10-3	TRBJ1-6	AIRGQVYNSPLH
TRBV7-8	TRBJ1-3	ASSRLGGDSGNTIY